The 27 T cell receptor beta chains listed next were all sequenced from one sample in a study of blood T cell repertoires in COVID-19. The table came from immunoSEQ multiplex PCR; TCRdb's copy has only in-frame clones and leaves some out. The sample has over 150,000 clones; around 87% are singletons. Material for sequencing was peripheral blood. The receptors originated from a man between 35 and 55 years old with active or convalescent COVID-19.

The chain links TRBV5-1 to TRBJ1-4; D is perhaps TRBD1 (6 bases). V lost 3 bases, J lost 5 bases, and 11 bases lay in between. This CDR3 contains 14 residues. Per germline, CDR1 SGHRS and CDR2 YFSETQ. The CDR3 DNA follows: TGCGCCAGCAGCTCGAAAGGGGGAAATGAAAAACTGTTTTTT. It is translated as CASSSKGGNEKLFF.

The J gene is TRBJ2-7, the V gene TRBV7-3, with 12 bases fitting TRBD1. Germline V gene sequence: CDR1 SGHTA, CDR2 FQGTGA. The V gene end was trimmed by 0 bases and the J gene end by 4 bases; junction bases not matched to a gene: 1. The CDR3 contains 15 residues. CDR3 sequence (DNA): TGTGCCAGCAGCTTAACGGGACAGGGGGCTTACGAGCAGTACTTC. Translation: CASSLTGQGAYEQYF.

J is TRBJ2-6 and V is TRBV6-1, with D perhaps TRBD2 (6 bases). CDR1 MNHNS and CDR2 SASEGT come from the germline V gene. Trimming took off 1 base at V and 3 bases at J, with 7 bases between the two ends. The CDR3 spans 15 residues. CDR3 amino acids: CASSEEEGGANVLTF. The CDR3 DNA reads as TGTGCCAGCAGTGAAGAGGAGGGTGGGGCCAACGTCCTGACTTTC.

The rearrangement uses TRBV7-2 and TRBJ2-7, with 8 bases matching TRBD2. The J segment lost 2 bases and the V segment lost 2 bases, leaving 5 bases of the junction unmatched. Germline CDR1 and CDR2: SGHTA and FQGNSA. CDR3 length: 15 amino acids. The CDR3 nucleotides read TGTGCCAGCAGCTTACTCGGGGGGGATACCTACGAGCAGTACTTC. Protein sequence: CASSLLGGDTYEQYF.

This clone was seen just once. The chain couples TRBV6-2 or TRBV6-3 to TRBJ2-3, with a weak D call TRBD2 (6 bases). Germline V gene data show CDR1 as MNHEY and CDR2 as SVGEGT. V lost 4 bases and J lost 2, with 10 bases in between. This CDR3 region has 14 residues. The CDR3 bases are TGTGCCAGCAGTTTAGCGGAGACCACAGATACGCAGTATTTT. Translating gives CASSLAETTDTQYF.

The rearrangement links TRBV6-2 or TRBV6-3 to TRBJ1-5; 10 bases match TRBD1. V lost 4 bases, J lost 7 bases, and 13 bases stayed unmatched. The V gene's germline CDR1 is MNHEY and CDR2 SVGEGT. The length of the CDR3 is 17 residues. This CDR3 reads CASSSLTGGAGRQPQHF. CDR3 DNA: TGTGCCAGCAGTTCCCTGACAGGGGGCGCGGGTAGGCAGCCCCAGCATTTT.

Within the sample, this clone is medium-sized. Other nucleotide sequences in the sample specify the same CDR3. The genes are TRBV5-1 and TRBJ2-7; 8 bases are shared with TRBD1. CDR3 size: 14 residues. J gave up 0 bases and V 4 bases, and 3 bases lay outside the gene matches. CDR1 is SGHRS, CDR2 YFSETQ, per germline. The CDR3 DNA reads as TGCGCCAGCAGCCGGACAGGGAGCTCCTACGAGCAGTACTTC. Translated: CASSRTGSSYEQYF.

The chain couples TRBV4-3 to TRBJ2-4, with D possibly matching TRBD1 (6 bases). CDR3 length equals 16 residues. The germline V and J ends were trimmed by 0 bases and 8 bases, with 17 bases remaining between them. Germline CDR1 and CDR2: LGHNA and YSLEER. CDR3 sequence reads: CASSQDEQQGEDIQYF. The CDR3 DNA is TGCGCCAGCAGCCAAGATGAACAACAGGGTGAGGACATTCAGTACTTC.

This sequence joins TRBV7-8 and TRBJ1-5, with TRBD1 as a possible D gene (5 bases). The CDR3 length is 14 residues. Looked up from germline, CDR1 is SGHVS and CDR2 is FQNEAQ. Trimming pared 4 bases from V and 2 bases from J, leaving 9 bases between. The DNA of the CDR3 is TGTGCCAGCAGCTCCGCGGGGGGCAATCAGCCCCAGCATTTT. Amino acid sequence: CASSSAGGNQPQHF.

The chain has TRBV27 and TRBJ2-7; 11 bases agree with TRBD2. This CDR3 region has 15 residues. CDR1 is MNHEY, CDR2 SMNVEV, per germline (reference sequence). Trimming took 2 bases from V and 3 from J; bases not matched to a gene: 3. The CDR3 spells CASSLNSGGDYEQYF. The CDR3 nucleotides are TGTGCCAGCAGTTTAAATAGCGGGGGGGACTACGAGCAGTACTTC.

The genes are TRBV5-6 and TRBJ2-7; no definite D call. The CDR3 covers 12 residues. Germline V CDR1 and CDR2: SGHDT, YYEEEE. Trimming shortened V by 0 bases and J by 4 bases, and 5 bases separated the two germline ends. CDR3 DNA: TGTGCCAGCAGCTTGGCGGAGTACGAGCAGTACTTC. This sequence encodes CASSLAEYEQYF.

The rearrangement joins TRBV6-6 to TRBJ1-3; D not resolved. Germline CDR1 and CDR2: MNHNY and SVGAGI (reference sequence). V dropped 7 bases and J dropped 0 bases, with 13 bases sitting between them. The CDR3 has 15 residues. The CDR3 sequence: CASTPGEGSGNTIYF. The CDR3 nucleotides read TGTGCCAGCACCCCTGGGGAGGGCTCTGGAAACACCATATATTTT.

The chain is built from TRBV7-3 and TRBJ1-2; tentatively, D is TRBD1 (6 bases). This CDR3 comprises 15 residues. The germline gives CDR1 SGHTA, CDR2 FQGTGA. V was shortened by 7 bases and J by 3 bases, with 18 bases between the two germline ends. CDR3 region: CASTISWGPHYGYTF. CDR3 sequence (DNA): TGTGCCAGCACCATCTCGTGGGGGCCCCACTATGGCTACACCTTC.

V is TRBV19 and J is TRBJ2-5; a possible D gene is TRBD2 (5 bases). CDR1 and CDR2 (germline): LNHDA, SQIVND (reference sequence). This CDR3 is built from 15 residues. Between the trimmed V and J ends, which lost 5 bases and 1 base, there was a span of 14 bases. CDR3 protein: CASSGVGVTQETQYF. The CDR3, as DNA: TGTGCCAGTAGTGGGGTCGGGGTAACCCAAGAGACCCAGTACTTC.

The gene calls are TRBV5-4 and TRBJ1-1; TRBD1 matches 9 bases. V was clipped by 7 bases and J by 6 bases; unmatched bases: 10. The CDR3 length is 14 residues. CDR1 and CDR2 (germline): SGHNT, YYREEE (reference sequence). CDR3 loop: CASGVGQGVSEAFF. In nucleotides, the CDR3 is TGTGCCAGCGGGGTGGGACAGGGTGTCTCTGAAGCTTTCTTT.

The rearrangement links TRBV30 to TRBJ1-3; 7 nucleotides agree with TRBD1. The V gene's germline CDR1 is GTSNPN and CDR2 SVGIG (reference sequence). The CDR3 spans 13 residues. Losses at the gene ends were 5 bases for V and 3 bases for J; bases not matched to a gene: 4. In nucleotides, the CDR3 is TGTGCCTGGTCCAGGGGGAATGGAAACACCATATATTTT. Residues: CAWSRGNGNTIYF. The whole variable domain, remainder taken from reference TRBV30 and TRBJ1-3, is SQTIHQWPATLVQPVGSPLSLECTVEGTSNPNLYWYRQAAGRGLQLLFYSVGIGQISSEVPQNLSASRPQDRQFILSSKKLLLSDSGFYLCAWSRGNGNTIYFGEGSWLTVV.

The genes are TRBV28 and TRBJ2-2, with TRBD2 as a possible D gene (6 bases). The CDR3 length is 14 residues. V lost 5 bases, J lost 9 bases, and 16 bases lay in between. Germline V gene sequence: CDR1 MDHEN, CDR2 SYDVKM. CDR3 in DNA: TGTGCCAGCAGTGCCATCCGGGGGATCCGGGAGCTGTTTTTT. It is translated as CASSAIRGIRELFF.

The chain recombines TRBV6-2 or TRBV6-3 with TRBJ2-1, with D perhaps TRBD1 (6 bases). The germline V gene has CDR1 MNHEY and CDR2 SVGEGT. This CDR3 has 15 residues. V was pared by 6 bases and J by 6 bases, with 18 bases between. The DNA for the CDR3 is TGTGCCAGCAGCCACCCAGGGGATCGTGGCAATGAGCAGTTCTTC. This translates into CASSHPGDRGNEQFF.

The J gene is TRBJ2-1, the V gene TRBV30, with a possible D match to TRBD2 (6 bases). V was pared by 0 bases and J by 9 bases, with 12 bases between. The length of the CDR3 is 13 residues. The germline CDR1 and CDR2 sequences are GTSNPN and SVGIG (reference sequence). CDR3 loop: CAWSVQEGSEQFF. The CDR3 region has the DNA TGTGCCTGGAGTGTACAGGAGGGGTCTGAGCAGTTCTTC.

The chain joins TRBV9 to TRBJ1-1; no definite D call. CDR3 size: 15 residues. CDR1 SGDLS and CDR2 YYNGEE come from the germline V gene. Trimming took off 1 base at V and 0 bases at J, with 10 bases between the two ends. The CDR3 spells CASSVLDNMNTEAFF. The CDR3 bases are TGTGCCAGCAGCGTATTAGACAACATGAACACTGAAGCTTTCTTT.

The genes are TRBV27 and TRBJ1-1; TRBD1 matches at 7 bases. V was pared by 5 bases and J by 5 bases, with 8 bases of the junction left unmatched. The V gene's germline CDR1 is MNHEY and CDR2 SMNVEV (reference sequence). This CDR3 contains 14 residues. The CDR3 DNA sequence: TGTGCCAGCAGTCCCACAGGGGTGGGAACTGAAGCTTTCTTT. Protein: CASSPTGVGTEAFF.

This clone was detected once. The chain is built from TRBV9 and TRBJ2-3; TRBD2 matches 14 bases. The trim removed 4 bases at V and 5 bases at J, leaving 6 bases unmatched. The CDR3 spans 16 residues. Germline V gives CDR1 SGDLS, CDR2 YYNGEE. The CDR3 nucleotides read TGTGCCAGCAGCCCGACTAGCGGGGGGGCGCAAGATACGCAGTATTTT. This encodes CASSPTSGGAQDTQYF.

J is TRBJ2-5 and V is TRBV5-1, with 10 bases matching TRBD1. This CDR3 has 15 residues. The germline gives CDR1 SGHRS, CDR2 YFSETQ. V lost 1 base and J lost 3; bases outside the gene matches: 3. CDR3 region: CASSLIGQGEETQYF. The CDR3 region has the DNA TGCGCCAGCAGCTTGATAGGACAGGGGGAAGAGACCCAGTACTTC.

The count of this clone is one. V is TRBV7-2 and J is TRBJ2-3, with 12 bases identical to TRBD2. The germline V gene encodes CDR1 SGHTA and CDR2 FQGNSA. V dropped 5 bases and J dropped 5; count of bases not matched to a gene: 11. The CDR3 runs 17 residues. This chain's CDR3 is CASSPGSTSGGGDTQYF. The CDR3 DNA is TGTGCCAGCAGCCCGGGCTCGACTAGCGGGGGAGGAGATACGCAGTATTTT.

This clone was counted only a few times. V gene TRBV14 combines with J gene TRBJ2-5; tentatively, D is TRBD2 (5 bases). Germline CDR1 reads SGHDN; CDR2 reads FVKESK. This CDR3 has 15 amino acids. V lost 5 bases and J 2 bases, leaving 15 bases between the germline ends. This chain's CDR3 is CASSLIGLLQETQYF. In nucleotides, the CDR3 is TGTGCCAGCAGCTTAATAGGACTGTTACAAGAGACCCAGTACTTC.

The genes are TRBV7-9 and TRBJ2-1, with TRBD1 as a possible D gene (6 bases). The V end was cut by 4 bases, the J end by 5 bases, with 15 bases between. In germline, CDR1 is SEHNR, CDR2 FQNEAQ (reference sequence). There are 15 residues in the CDR3. CDR3 sequence reads: CASSSQGILHNEQFF. CDR3 sequence (DNA): TGTGCCAGCAGCTCTCAGGGGATCTTACACAATGAGCAGTTCTTC.

The chain has TRBV7-3 and TRBJ1-1; TRBD1 matches at 8 bases. The V gene's germline CDR1 is SGHTA and CDR2 FQGTGA. The CDR3 runs 15 residues. V shed 5 bases and J 5 bases; nucleotides not matched to a gene: 10. In DNA, the CDR3 is TGTGCCAGCAGCCCAAAGGACAGGGTACATACTGAAGCTTTCTTT. Translating it yields CASSPKDRVHTEAFF.